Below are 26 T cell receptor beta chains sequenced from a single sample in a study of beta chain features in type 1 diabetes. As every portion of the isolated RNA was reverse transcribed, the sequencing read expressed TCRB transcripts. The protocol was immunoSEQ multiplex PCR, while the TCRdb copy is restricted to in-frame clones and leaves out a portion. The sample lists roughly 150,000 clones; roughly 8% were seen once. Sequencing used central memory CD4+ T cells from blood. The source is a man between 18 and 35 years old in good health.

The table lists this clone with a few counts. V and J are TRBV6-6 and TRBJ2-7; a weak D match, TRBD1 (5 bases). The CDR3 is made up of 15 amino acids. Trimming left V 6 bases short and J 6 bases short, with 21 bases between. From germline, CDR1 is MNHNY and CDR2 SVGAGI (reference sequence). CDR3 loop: CASRPTTDKLREQYF. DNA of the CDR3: TGTGCCAGCAGACCTACGACAGATAAATTGCGCGAGCAGTACTTC.

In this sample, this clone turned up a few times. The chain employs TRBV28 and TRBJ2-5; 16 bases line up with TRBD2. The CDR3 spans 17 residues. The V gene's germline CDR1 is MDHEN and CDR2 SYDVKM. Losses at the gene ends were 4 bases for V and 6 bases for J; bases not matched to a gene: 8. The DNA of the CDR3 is TGTGCCAGCAGTTCTCTTGGGACTAGCGGGGGGGTAAAGACCCAGTACTTC. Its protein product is CASSSLGTSGGVKTQYF.

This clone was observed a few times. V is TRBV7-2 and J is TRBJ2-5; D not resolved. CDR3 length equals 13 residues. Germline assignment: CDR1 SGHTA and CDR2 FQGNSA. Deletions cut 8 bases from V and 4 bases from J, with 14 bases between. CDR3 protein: CASSGSLPETQYF. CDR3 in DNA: TGTGCCAGCTCCGGTTCCCTTCCAGAGACCCAGTACTTC. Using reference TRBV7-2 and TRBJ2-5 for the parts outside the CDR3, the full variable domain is GAGVSQSPSNKVTEKGKDVELRCDPISGHTALYWYRQSLGQGLEFLIYFQGNSAPDKSGLPSDRFSAERTGGSVSTLTIQRTQQEDSAVYLCASSGSLPETQYFGPGTRLLVL.

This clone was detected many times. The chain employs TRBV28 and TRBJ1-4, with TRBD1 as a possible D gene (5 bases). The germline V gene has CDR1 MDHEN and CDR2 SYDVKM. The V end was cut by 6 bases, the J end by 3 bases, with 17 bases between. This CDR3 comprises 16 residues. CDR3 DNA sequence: TGTGCCAGCAGACCCGAAACAGGAGTTCCTAATGAAAAACTGTTTTTT. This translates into CASRPETGVPNEKLFF.

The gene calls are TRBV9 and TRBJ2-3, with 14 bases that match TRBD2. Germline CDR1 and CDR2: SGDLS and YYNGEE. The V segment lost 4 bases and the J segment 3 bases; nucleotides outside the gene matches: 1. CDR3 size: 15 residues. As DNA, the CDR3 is TGTGCCAGCAGCAGGACTAGCGGGGGGACAGATACGCAGTATTTT. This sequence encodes CASSRTSGGTDTQYF.

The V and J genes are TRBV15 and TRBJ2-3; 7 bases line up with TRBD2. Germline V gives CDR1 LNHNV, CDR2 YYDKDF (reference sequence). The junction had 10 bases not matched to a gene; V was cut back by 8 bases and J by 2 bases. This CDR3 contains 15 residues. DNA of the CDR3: TGTGCCACCCTAGACTGGCGGGAGCACACAGATACGCAGTATTTT. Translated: CATLDWREHTDTQYF. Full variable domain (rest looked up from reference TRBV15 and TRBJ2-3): DAMVIQNPRYQVTQFGKPVTLSCSQTLNHNVMYWYQQKSSQAPKLLFHYYDKDFNNEADTPDNFQSRRPNTSFCFLDIRSPGLGDTAMYLCATLDWREHTDTQYFGPGTRLTVL.

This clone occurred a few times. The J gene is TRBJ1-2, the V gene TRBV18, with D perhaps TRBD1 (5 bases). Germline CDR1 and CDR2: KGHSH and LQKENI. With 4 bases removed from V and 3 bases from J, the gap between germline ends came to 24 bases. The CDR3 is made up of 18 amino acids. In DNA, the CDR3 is TGTGCCAGCTCACGCTCAGCATCGGAAGGACACTACGACTATGGCTACACCTTC. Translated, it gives CASSRSASEGHYDYGYTF.

The CDR3 region is CASSWRQFSYEQYF. CDR3 nucleotides: TGTGCCAGCAGTTGGCGACAGTTCTCCTACGAGCAGTACTTC. The chain links TRBV28 to TRBJ2-7; possibly TRBD1 for D (5 bases). The CDR3 loop spans 14 amino acids. Germline assignment: CDR1 MDHEN and CDR2 SYDVKM. The germline V and J ends were trimmed by 4 bases and 0 bases, with 10 bases remaining between them.

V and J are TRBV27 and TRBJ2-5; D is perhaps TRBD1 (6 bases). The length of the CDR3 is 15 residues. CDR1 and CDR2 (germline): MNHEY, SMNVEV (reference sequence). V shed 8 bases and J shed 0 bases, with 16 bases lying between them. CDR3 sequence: CASGRLGANQETQYF. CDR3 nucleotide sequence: TGTGCCAGCGGACGGCTGGGGGCAAACCAAGAGACCCAGTACTTC.

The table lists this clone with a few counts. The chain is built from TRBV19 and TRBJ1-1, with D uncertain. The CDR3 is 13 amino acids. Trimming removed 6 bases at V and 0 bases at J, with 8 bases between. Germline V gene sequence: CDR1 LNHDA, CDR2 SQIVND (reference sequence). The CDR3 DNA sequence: TGTGCCAGTAGACTCGAGCTGAACACTGAAGCTTTCTTT. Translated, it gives CASRLELNTEAFF.

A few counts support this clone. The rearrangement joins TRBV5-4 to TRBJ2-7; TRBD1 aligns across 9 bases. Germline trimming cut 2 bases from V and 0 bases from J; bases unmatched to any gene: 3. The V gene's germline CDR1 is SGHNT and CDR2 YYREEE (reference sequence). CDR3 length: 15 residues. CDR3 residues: CASSFRDRVSYEQYF. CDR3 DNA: TGTGCCAGCAGCTTCCGGGACAGGGTCTCCTACGAGCAGTACTTC.

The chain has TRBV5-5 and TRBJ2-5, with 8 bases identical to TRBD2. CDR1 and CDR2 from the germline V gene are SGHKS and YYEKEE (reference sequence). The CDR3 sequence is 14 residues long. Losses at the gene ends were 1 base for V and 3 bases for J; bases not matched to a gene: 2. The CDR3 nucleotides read TGTGCCAGCAGCTTGACGGGGGGGGAAGAGACCCAGTACTTC. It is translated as CASSLTGGEETQYF.

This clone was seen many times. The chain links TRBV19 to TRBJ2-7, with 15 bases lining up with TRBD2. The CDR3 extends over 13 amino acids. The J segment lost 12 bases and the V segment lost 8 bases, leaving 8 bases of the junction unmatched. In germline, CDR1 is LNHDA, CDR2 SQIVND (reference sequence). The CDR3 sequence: CASSGLAGGRMYF. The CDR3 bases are TGTGCCAGTTCGGGACTAGCGGGAGGCCGTATGTACTTC. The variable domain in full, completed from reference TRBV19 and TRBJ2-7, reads DGGITQSPKYLFRKEGQNVTLSCEQNLNHDAMYWYRQDPGQGLRLIYYSQIVNDFQKGDIAEGYSVSREKKESFPLTVTSAQKNPTAFYLCASSGLAGGRMYFGPGTRLTVT.

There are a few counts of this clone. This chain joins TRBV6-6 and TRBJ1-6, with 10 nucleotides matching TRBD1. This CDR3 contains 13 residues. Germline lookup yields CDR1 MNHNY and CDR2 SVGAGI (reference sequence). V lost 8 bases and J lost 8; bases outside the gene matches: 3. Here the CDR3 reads CASLGQGDSPLHF. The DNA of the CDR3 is TGTGCCAGCCTAGGACAGGGGGATTCACCCCTCCACTTT.

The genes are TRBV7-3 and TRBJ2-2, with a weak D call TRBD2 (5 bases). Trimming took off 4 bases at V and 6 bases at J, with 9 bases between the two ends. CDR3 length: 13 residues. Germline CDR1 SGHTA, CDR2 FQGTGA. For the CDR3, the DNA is TGTGCCAGCAGCTCCGACTATTCCGGGGAGCTGTTTTTT. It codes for CASSSDYSGELFF.

CDR3: CASSRDPGQGSYGYTF. CDR3 in DNA: TGTGCCAGCAGCCGCGACCCGGGACAGGGAAGCTATGGCTACACCTTC. This sequence joins TRBV14 and TRBJ1-2, with 9 bases identical to TRBD1. Germline V gene sequence: CDR1 SGHDN, CDR2 FVKESK. The CDR3 totals 16 residues. Losses at the gene ends were 4 bases for V and 4 bases for J; bases not matched to a gene: 10.

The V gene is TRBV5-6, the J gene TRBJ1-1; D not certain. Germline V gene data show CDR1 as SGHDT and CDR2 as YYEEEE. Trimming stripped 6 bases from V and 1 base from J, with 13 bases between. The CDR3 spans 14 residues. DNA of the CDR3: TGTGCCAGCACCGTAATGCGGGGGAACACTGAAGCTTTCTTT. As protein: CASTVMRGNTEAFF. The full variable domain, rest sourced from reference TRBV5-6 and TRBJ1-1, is DAGVTQSPTHLIKTRGQQVTLRCSPKSGHDTVSWYQQALGQGPQFIFQYYEEEERQRGNFPDRFSGHQFPNYSSELNVNALLLGDSALYLCASTVMRGNTEAFFGQGTRLTVV.

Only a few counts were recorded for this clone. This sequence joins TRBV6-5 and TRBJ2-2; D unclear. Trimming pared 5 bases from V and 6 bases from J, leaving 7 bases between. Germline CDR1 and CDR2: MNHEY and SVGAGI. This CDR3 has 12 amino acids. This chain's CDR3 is CASSLYPGELFF. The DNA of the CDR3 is TGTGCCAGCAGTCTATATCCCGGGGAGCTGTTTTTT.

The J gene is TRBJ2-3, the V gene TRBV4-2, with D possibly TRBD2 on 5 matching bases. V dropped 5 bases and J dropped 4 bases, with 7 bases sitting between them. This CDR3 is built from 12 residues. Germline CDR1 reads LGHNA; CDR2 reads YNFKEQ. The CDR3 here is CASSLEADTQYF. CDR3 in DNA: TGTGCCAGCAGCTTGGAGGCAGATACGCAGTATTTT.

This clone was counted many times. The CDR3 region has the DNA TGTGCCAGCAGCTTCGGGACTAACTACGAGCAGTACTTC. Translation gives CASSFGTNYEQYF. The gene calls are TRBV7-3 and TRBJ2-7, with 7 bases that match TRBD2. The CDR3 spans 13 residues. With 3 bases clipped from V and 3 bases from J, the junction kept 2 bases outside the gene matches. The germline gives CDR1 SGHTA, CDR2 FQGTGA.

The CDR3 spells CASSKRPGQTLLEFNYEQYF. CDR3 nucleotide sequence: TGTGCCAGCAGCAAACGCCCAGGACAGACTCTTCTGGAGTTTAACTACGAGCAGTACTTC. The chain links TRBV28 to TRBJ2-7; possibly TRBD1 for D (6 bases). Germline CDR1 reads MDHEN; CDR2 reads SYDVKM. Trimming stripped 6 bases from V and 3 bases from J, with 33 bases between. The CDR3 sequence is 20 residues long. Filled out from reference TRBV28 and TRBJ2-7, the complete variable domain reads DVKVTQSSRYLVKRTGEKVFLECVQDMDHENMFWYRQDPGLGLRLIYFSYDVKMKEKGDIPEGYSVSREKKERFSLILESASTNQTSMYLCASSKRPGQTLLEFNYEQYFGPGTRLTVT.

This chain's CDR3 is CASSLRGQGRQPQHF. The CDR3 DNA sequence: TGTGCCAGCAGCTTAAGGGGACAGGGAAGACAGCCCCAGCATTTT. The V gene is TRBV7-2, the J gene TRBJ1-5, with TRBD1 identical over 9 bases. The CDR3 length is 15 residues. J was trimmed by 7 bases and V by 2 bases; bases with no gene match: 6. Germline loops: CDR1 SGHTA, CDR2 FQGNSA.

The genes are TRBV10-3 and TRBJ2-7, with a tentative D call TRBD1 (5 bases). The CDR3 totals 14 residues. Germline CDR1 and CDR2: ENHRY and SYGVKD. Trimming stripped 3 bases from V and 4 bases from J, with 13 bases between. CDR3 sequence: CAISEEAGNYEQYF. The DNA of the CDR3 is TGTGCCATCAGTGAAGAGGCAGGGAATTACGAGCAGTACTTC.

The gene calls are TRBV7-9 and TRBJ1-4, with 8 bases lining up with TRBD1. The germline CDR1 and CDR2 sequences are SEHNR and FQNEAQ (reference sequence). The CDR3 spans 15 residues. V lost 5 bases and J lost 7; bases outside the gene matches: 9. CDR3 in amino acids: CASSLDTGQGEKLFF. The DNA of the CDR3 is TGTGCCAGCAGCCTCGATACTGGACAGGGTGAAAAACTGTTTTTT.

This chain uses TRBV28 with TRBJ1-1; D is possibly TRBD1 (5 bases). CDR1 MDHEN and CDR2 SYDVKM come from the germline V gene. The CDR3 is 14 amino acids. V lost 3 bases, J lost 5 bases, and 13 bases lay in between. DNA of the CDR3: TGTGCCAGCAGTTTCGCAGGGCGGACGACTGAAGCTTTCTTT. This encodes CASSFAGRTTEAFF.

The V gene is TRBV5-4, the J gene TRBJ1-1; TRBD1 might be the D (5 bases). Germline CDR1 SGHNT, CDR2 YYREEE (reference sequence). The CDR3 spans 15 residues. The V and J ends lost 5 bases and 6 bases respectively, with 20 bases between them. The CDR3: CASSYDSRAGAEAFF. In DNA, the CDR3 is TGTGCCAGCAGTTACGACAGCAGGGCGGGGGCTGAAGCTTTCTTT.